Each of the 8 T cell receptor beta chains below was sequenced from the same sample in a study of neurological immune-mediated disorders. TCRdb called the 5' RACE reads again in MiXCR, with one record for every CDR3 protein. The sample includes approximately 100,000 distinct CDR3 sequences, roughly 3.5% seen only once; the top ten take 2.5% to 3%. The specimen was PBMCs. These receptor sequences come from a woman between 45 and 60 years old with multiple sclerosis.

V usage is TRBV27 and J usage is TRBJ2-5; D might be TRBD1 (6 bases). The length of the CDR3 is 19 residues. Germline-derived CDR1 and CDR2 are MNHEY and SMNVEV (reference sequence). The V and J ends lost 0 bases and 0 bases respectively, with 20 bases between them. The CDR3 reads CASSLSRAQAGANQETQYF. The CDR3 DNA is TGTGCCAGCAGTTTATCTCGAGCACAGGCAGGGGCGAACCAAGAGACCCAGTACTTC.

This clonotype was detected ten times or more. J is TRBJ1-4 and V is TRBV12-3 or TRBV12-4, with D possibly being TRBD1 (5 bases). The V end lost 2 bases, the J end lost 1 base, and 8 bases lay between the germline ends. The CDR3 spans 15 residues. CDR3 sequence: CASSLWGVTNEKLFF. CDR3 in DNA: TGTGCCAGCAGTTTATGGGGGGTAACTAATGAAAAACTGTTTTTT.

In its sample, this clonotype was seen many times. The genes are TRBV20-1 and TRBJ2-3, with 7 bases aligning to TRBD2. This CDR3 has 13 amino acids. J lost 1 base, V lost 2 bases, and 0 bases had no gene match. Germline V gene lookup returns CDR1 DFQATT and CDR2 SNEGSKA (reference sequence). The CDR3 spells CSARLAGTDTQYF. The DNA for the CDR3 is TGCAGTGCTAGACTAGCGGGCACAGATACGCAGTATTTT.

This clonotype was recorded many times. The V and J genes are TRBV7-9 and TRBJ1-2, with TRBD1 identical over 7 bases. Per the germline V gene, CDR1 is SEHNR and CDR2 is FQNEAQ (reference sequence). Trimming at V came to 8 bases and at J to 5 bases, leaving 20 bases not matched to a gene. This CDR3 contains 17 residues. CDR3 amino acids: CASLGAHRDSELYGYTF. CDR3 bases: TGTGCCAGCCTTGGCGCGCATAGGGACAGCGAACTATATGGCTACACCTTC.

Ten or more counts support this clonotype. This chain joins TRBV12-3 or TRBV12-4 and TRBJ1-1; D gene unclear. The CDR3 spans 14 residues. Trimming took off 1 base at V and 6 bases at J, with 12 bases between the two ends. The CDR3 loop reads CASSLDRAMPEAFF. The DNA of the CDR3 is TGTGCCAGCAGTTTAGATCGGGCGATGCCTGAAGCTTTCTTT.

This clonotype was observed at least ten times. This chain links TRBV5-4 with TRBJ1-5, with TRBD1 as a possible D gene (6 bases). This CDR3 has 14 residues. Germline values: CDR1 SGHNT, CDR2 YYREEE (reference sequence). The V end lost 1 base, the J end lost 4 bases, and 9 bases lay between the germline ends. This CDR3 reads CASSLQGPNQPQHF. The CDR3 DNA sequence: TGTGCCAGCAGCTTGCAGGGGCCGAATCAGCCCCAGCATTTT.

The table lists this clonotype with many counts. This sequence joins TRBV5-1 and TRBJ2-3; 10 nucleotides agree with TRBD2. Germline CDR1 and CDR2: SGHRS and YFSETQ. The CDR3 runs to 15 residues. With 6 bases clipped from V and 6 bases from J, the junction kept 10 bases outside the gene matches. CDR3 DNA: TGCGCCAGCACCAAGACTAGCGGGCCGCCGGATACGCAGTATTTT. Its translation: CASTKTSGPPDTQYF.

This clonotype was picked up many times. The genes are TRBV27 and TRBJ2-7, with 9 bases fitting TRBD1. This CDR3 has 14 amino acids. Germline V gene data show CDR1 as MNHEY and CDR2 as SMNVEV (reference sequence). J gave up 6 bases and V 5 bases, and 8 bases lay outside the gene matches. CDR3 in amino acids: CASSTGTGMSEQYF. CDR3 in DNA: TGTGCCAGCAGTACCGGGACAGGGATGTCCGAGCAGTACTTC.